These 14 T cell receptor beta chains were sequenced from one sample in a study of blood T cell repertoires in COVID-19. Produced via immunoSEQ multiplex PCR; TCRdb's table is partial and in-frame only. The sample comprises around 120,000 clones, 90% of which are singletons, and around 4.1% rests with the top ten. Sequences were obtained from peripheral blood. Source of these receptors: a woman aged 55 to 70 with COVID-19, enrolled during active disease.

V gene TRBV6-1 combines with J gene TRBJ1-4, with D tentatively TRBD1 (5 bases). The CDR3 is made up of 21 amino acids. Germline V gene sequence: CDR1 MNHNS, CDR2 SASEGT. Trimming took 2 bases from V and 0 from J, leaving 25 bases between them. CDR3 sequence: CASSERLISTGSLTTNEKLFF. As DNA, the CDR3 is TGTGCCAGCAGTGAACGCCTGATTAGTACAGGCAGCCTAACAACTAATGAAAAACTGTTTTTT.

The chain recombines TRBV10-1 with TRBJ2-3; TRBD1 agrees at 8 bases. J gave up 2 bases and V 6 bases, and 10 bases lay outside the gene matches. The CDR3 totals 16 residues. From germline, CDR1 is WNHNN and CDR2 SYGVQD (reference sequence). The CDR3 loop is CASSWTGTGNTDTQYF. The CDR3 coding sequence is TGCGCCAGCAGCTGGACCGGGACAGGAAACACAGATACGCAGTATTTT.

CDR3 in amino acids: CASSQDGRGELFF. In nucleotides, the CDR3 is TGCGCCAGCAGCCAAGACGGGAGGGGGGAGCTGTTTTTT. The chain uses TRBV4-3 and TRBJ2-2; 7 bases agree with TRBD2. In germline, CDR1 is LGHNA, CDR2 YSLEER. The junction had 0 bases not matched to a gene; V was cut back by 0 bases and J by 8 bases. The CDR3 runs 13 residues.

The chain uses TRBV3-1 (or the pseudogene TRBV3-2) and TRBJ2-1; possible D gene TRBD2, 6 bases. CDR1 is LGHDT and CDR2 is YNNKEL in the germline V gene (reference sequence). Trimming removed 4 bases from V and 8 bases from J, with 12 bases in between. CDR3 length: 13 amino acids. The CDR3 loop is CASSRRRDDEQFF. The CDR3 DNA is TGTGCCAGCAGCCGTCGGAGGGATGATGAGCAGTTCTTC.

The CDR3 here is CASSFLQGSDTGELFF. The CDR3 region has the DNA TGTGCCAGCAGCTTCCTACAGGGGTCGGACACCGGGGAGCTGTTTTTT. The V call is TRBV5-5, the J call TRBJ2-2; TRBD1 matches 7 bases. The V and J ends lost 2 bases and 3 bases, in that order; junction bases with no gene match: 7. The CDR3 length is 16 residues. Germline CDR1 reads SGHKS; CDR2 reads YYEKEE (reference sequence).

The DNA of the CDR3 is TGCGCCAGCAGCCAAAAGCCCCTTGCAGGGAAAGATGCCCCGAACACTGAAGCTTTCTTT. Amino acid sequence: CASSQKPLAGKDAPNTEAFF. The chain carries TRBV4-1 and TRBJ1-1; TRBD1 is a possible D gene (5 bases). The CDR3 consists of 20 residues. CDR1 is MGHRA and CDR2 is YSYEKL in the germline V gene. Trimming took off 2 bases at V and 1 base at J, with 26 bases between the two ends.

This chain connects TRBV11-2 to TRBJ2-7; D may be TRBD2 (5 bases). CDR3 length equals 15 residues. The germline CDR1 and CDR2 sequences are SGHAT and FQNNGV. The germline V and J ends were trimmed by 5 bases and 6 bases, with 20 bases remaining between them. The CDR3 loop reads CASSLTDLTPGEQYF. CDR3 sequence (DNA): TGTGCCAGCAGCCTCACGGACTTGACCCCTGGCGAGCAGTACTTC. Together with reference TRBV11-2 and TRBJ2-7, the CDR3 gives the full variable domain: EAGVAQSPRYKIIEKRQSVAFWCNPISGHATLYWYQQILGQGPKLLIQFQNNGVVDDSQLPKDRFSAERLKGVDSTLKIQPAKLEDSAVYLCASSLTDLTPGEQYFGPGTRLTVT.

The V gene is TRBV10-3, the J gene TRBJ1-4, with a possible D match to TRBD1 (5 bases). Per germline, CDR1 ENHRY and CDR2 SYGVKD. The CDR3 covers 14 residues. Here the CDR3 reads CASGSGGNNEKLFF. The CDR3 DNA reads TGTGCGTCTGGGTCGGGGGGAAATAATGAAAAACTGTTTTTT.

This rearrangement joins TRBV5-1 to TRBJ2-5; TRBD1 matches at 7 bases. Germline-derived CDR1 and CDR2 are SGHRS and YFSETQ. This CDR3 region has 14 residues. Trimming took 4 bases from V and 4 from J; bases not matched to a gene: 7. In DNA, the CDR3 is TGCGCCAGCAGCAGTATAGGGGGCCGAGAGACCCAGTACTTC. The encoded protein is CASSSIGGRETQYF.

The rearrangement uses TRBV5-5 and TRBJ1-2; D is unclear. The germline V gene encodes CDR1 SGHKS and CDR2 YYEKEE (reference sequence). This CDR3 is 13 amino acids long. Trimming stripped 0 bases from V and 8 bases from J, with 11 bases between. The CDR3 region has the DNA TGTGCCAGCAGCTTGGCCGAGGCTCTGGGCTACACCTTC. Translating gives CASSLAEALGYTF.

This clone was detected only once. The DNA for the CDR3 is TGCAGCGTTCGACAGGGACGTGGCTACGAGCAGTACTTC. It translates to CSVRQGRGYEQYF. V gene TRBV29-1 combines with J gene TRBJ2-7, with 7 bases aligning to TRBD1. CDR3 length: 13 residues. CDR1 is SQVTM, CDR2 ANQGSEA, per germline. The ends lost 5 bases at V and 3 bases at J; junction bases unmatched: 7.

CDR3 sequence: CASSSPSGGAYSTDTQYF. The CDR3 bases are TGTGCCAGTAGTTCCCCTAGCGGGGGGGCGTATAGCACAGATACGCAGTATTTT. This sequence joins TRBV19 and TRBJ2-3, with 12 bases lining up with TRBD2. Germline CDR1 is LNHDA and CDR2 is SQIVND (reference sequence). V was pared by 5 bases and J by 0 bases, with 9 bases of the junction left unmatched. The length of the CDR3 is 18 residues.

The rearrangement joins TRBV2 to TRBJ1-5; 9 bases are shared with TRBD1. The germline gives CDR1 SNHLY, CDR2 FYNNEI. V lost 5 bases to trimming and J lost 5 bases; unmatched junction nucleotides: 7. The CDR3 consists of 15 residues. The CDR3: CASSSGTGTHQPQHF. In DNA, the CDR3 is TGTGCCAGCAGTTCCGGGACAGGGACGCATCAGCCCCAGCATTTT.

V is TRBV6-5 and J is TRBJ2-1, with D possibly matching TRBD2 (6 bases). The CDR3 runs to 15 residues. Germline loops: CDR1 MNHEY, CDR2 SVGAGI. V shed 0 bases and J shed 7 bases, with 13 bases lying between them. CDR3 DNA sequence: TGTGCCAGCAGTTACTCGGCGGGGTTTGGGAATGAGCAGTTCTTC. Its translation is CASSYSAGFGNEQFF.